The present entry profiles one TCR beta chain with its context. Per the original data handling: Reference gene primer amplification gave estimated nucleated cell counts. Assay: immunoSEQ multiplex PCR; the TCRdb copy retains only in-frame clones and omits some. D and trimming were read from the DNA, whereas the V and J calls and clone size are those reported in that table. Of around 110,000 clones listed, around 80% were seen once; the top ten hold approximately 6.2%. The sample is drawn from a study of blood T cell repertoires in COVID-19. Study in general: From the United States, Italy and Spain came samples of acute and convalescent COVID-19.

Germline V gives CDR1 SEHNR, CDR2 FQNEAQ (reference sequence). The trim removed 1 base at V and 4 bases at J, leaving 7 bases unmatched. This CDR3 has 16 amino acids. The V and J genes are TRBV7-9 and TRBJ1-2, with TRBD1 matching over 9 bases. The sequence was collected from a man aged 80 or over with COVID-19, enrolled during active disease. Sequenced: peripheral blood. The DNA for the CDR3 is TGTGCCAGCAGCTTAGATGGGACAGGGAACAGCTATGGCTACACCTTC. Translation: CASSLDGTGNSYGYTF.